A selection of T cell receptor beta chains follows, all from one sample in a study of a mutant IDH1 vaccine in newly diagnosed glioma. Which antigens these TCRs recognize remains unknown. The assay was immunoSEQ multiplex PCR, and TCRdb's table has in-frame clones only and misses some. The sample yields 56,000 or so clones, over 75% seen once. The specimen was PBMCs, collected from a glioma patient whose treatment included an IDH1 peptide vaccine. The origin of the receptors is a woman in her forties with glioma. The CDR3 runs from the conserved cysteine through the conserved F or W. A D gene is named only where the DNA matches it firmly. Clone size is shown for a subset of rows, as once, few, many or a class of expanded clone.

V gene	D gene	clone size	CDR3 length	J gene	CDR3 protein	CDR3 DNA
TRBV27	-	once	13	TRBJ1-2	CASSLRSGRGYTF	TGTGCCAGCAGTTTACGGTCAGGACGTGGCTACACCTTC
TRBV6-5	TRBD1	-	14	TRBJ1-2	CASSRTGTFHGYTF	TGTGCCAGCAGCCGGACAGGGACTTTCCATGGCTACACCTTC
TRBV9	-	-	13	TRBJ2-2	CASSESRAGELFF	TGTGCCAGCAGCGAAAGTAGGGCCGGGGAGCTGTTTTTT
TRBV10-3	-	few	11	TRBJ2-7	CAIKNAYEQYF	TGTGCCATCAAAAATGCCTACGAGCAGTACTTC
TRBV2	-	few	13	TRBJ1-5	CASRTESNQPQHF	TGTGCCAGCAGGACTGAGAGCAATCAGCCCCAGCATTTT
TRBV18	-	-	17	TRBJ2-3	CASSPNMGGAGTDTQYF	TGTGCCAGCTCACCCAACATGGGCGGGGCCGGCACAGATACGCAGTATTTT
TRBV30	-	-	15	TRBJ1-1	CAWTEGPGLNTEAFF	TGTGCCTGGACGGAGGGTCCGGGCCTTAACACTGAAGCTTTCTTT
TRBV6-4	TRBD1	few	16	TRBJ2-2	CASSSGTGANTGELFF	TGTGCCAGCAGTTCCGGGACAGGGGCTAACACCGGGGAGCTGTTTTTT
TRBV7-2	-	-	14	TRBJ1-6	CASRVGRSNSPLHF	TGTGCCAGCAGGGTGGGACGGTCTAATTCACCCCTCCACTTT
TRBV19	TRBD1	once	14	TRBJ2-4	CASSSQGAENIQYF	TGTGCCAGTAGTTCACAGGGGGCGGAAAACATTCAGTACTTC
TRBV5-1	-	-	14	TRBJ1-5	CASSLESPNQPQHF	TGCGCCAGCAGCTTGGAAAGTCCGAATCAGCCCCAGCATTTT
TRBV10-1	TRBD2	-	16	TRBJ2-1	CASSTSSGASYNEQFF	TGCGCCAGCAGTACCTCTAGCGGGGCTTCCTACAATGAGCAGTTCTTC
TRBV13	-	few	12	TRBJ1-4	CASSFRGEKLFF	TGTGCCAGCAGCTTCAGGGGTGAAAAACTGTTTTTT
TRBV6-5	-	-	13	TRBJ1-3	CASSYSRGNTIYF	TGTGCCAGCAGTTACTCGAGAGGAAACACCATATATTTT
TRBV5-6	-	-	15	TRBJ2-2	CASSFPEKATGELFF	TGTGCCAGCAGCTTCCCAGAGAAGGCGACCGGGGAGCTGTTTTTT
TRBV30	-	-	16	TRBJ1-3	CAWSVRAGFSGNTIYF	TGTGCCTGGAGTGTACGGGCAGGGTTCTCTGGAAACACCATATATTTT
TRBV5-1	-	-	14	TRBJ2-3	CASSLEPRPDTQYF	TGCGCCAGCAGCTTGGAACCTAGGCCAGATACGCAGTATTTT
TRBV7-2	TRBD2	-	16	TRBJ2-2	CASSLKGTSGTGELFF	TGTGCCAGCAGCTTAAAGGGGACTAGCGGCACCGGGGAGCTGTTTTTT
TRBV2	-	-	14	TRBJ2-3	CASSQEQYTDTQYF	TGTGCCAGCAGTCAGGAACAGTACACAGATACGCAGTATTTT
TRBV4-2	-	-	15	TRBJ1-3	CASSQEQISGNTIYF	TGTGCCAGCAGCCAAGAACAGATCTCTGGAAACACCATATATTTT
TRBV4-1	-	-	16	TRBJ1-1	CASSQEEWTVDTEAFF	TGCGCCAGCAGCCAAGAAGAGTGGACGGTAGACACTGAAGCTTTCTTT
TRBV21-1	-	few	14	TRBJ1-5	CASSKGGLNQPQHF	TGTGCCAGCAGCAAGGGTGGACTCAATCAGCCCCAGCATTTT
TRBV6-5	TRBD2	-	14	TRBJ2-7	CASSYGLAGVEQYF	TGTGCCAGCAGTTACGGACTAGCGGGGGTCGAGCAGTACTTC
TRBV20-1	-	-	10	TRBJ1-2	CSARWGGYTF	TGCAGTGCTAGATGGGGGGGCTACACCTTC
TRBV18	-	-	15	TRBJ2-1	CASSPGRDSYNEQFF	TGTGCCAGCTCACCGGGTAGGGACTCCTACAATGAGCAGTTCTTC
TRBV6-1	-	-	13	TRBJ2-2	CASSATGAGELFF	TGTGCCAGCAGCGCTACGGGTGCCGGGGAGCTGTTTTTT
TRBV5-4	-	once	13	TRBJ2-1	CASSVGLENEQFF	TGTGCCAGCAGCGTTGGACTGGAAAATGAGCAGTTCTTC
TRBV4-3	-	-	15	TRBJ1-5	CASSQDRQGIEPQHF	TGCGCCAGCAGCCAAGATCGGCAGGGGATTGAGCCCCAGCATTTT
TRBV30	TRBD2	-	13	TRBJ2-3	CASERGDTDTQYF	TGTGCCTCCGAGCGGGGCGACACAGATACGCAGTATTTT
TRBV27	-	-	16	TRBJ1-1	CASSLDPFSPGSKAFF	TGTGCCAGCAGTTTAGACCCTTTCTCGCCTGGATCCAAAGCTTTCTTT
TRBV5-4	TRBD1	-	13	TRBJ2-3	CASSSDRGDTQYF	TGTGCCAGCAGCTCCGACAGGGGAGATACGCAGTATTTT
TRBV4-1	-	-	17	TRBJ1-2	CASSPRGVDRGDYGYTF	TGCGCCAGCAGCCCACGTGGAGTGGACCGTGGGGACTATGGCTACACCTTC
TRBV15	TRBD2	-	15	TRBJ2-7	CATSRSPSGGDEQYF	TGTGCCACCAGCAGATCCCCTAGCGGGGGCGACGAGCAGTACTTC
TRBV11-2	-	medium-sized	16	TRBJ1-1	CASSLEFGSRNTEAFF	TGTGCCAGCAGCTTAGAGTTTGGGTCTCGGAACACTGAAGCTTTCTTT
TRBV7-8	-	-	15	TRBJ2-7	CASSPGTSSSYEQYF	TGTGCCAGCAGCCCAGGGACATCCAGCTCCTACGAGCAGTACTTC
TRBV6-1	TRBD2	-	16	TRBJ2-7	CASSEGWASGPYEQYF	TGTGCCAGCAGTGAAGGGTGGGCTAGCGGTCCCTACGAGCAGTACTTC
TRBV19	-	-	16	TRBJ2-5	CASSPGLRRGQETQYF	TGTGCCAGTAGTCCAGGCCTTCGGAGGGGCCAAGAGACCCAGTACTTC
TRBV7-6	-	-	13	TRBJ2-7	CASSSLYTYEQYF	TGTGCCAGCAGCTCCCTTTACACCTACGAGCAGTACTTC
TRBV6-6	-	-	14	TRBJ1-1	CASSYRAGETEAFF	TGTGCCAGCAGTTACCGGGCAGGGGAGACTGAAGCTTTCTTT
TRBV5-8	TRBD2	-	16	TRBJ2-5	CASSLGLAHFQETQYF	TGTGCCAGCAGCTTGGGACTAGCTCACTTCCAAGAGACCCAGTACTTC
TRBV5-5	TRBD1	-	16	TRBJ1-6	CASSPDRLGGNSPLHF	TGTGCCAGCAGCCCGGACAGGCTAGGGGGTAATTCACCCCTCCACTTT
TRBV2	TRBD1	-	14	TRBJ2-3	CASRVGTGTDTQYF	TGTGCCAGCAGAGTAGGGACAGGCACAGATACGCAGTATTTT
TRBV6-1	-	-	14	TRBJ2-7	CASRAFRRPYEQYF	TGTGCCAGCAGGGCCTTTCGACGCCCCTACGAGCAGTACTTC
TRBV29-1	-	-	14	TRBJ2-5	CSAPRAGSQETQYF	TGCAGCGCCCCCCGGGCAGGATCACAAGAGACCCAGTACTTC
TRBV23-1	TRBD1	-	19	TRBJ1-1	CASSQSGPRGLDLNPEAFF	TGCGCCAGCAGTCAATCAGGGCCCAGGGGGCTGGATCTGAATCCTGAAGCTTTCTTT
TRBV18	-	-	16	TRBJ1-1	CASSPTIWQANTEAFF	TGTGCCAGCTCACCGACGATTTGGCAGGCGAACACTGAAGCTTTCTTT
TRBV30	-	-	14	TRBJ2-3	CAWVPPKNTDTQYF	TGTGCCTGGGTGCCACCAAAAAACACAGATACGCAGTATTTT
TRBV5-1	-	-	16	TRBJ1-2	CASSRGLQGSDIGYTF	TGCGCCAGCAGCCGGGGACTTCAGGGCAGCGATATAGGCTACACCTTC
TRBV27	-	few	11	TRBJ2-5	CASTLGETQYF	TGTGCCAGCACCCTAGGGGAGACCCAGTACTTC
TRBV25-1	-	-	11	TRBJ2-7	CASRDANEQYF	TGTGCCTCCAGGGATGCCAACGAGCAGTACTTC
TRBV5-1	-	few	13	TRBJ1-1	CASSSQDDTEAFF	TGCGCCAGCAGCTCACAGGACGACACTGAAGCTTTCTTT
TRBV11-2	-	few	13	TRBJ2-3	CASSLEWRDTQYF	TGTGCCAGCAGCTTAGAATGGAGAGATACGCAGTATTTT
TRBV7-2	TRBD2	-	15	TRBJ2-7	CASSLRAGGEYEQYF	TGTGCCAGCAGCTTACGAGCGGGGGGAGAGTACGAGCAGTACTTC
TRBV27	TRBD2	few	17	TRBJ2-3	CASSLTSTLAGTDTQYF	TGTGCCAGCAGTTTAACGTCTACGCTAGCGGGCACAGATACGCAGTATTTT